The T cell receptor beta chain under discussion was sequenced for a study of OX40 agonist ivuxolimab in advanced cancers. About the research overall: Partial responses occurred in Three dose-escalation patients, one with hepatocellular carcinoma and two with cutaneous melanoma. Overall study results and limits: CD8+ T cells were the subset that, on average, had more expanded clones than CD4+. In the expanded peripheral T cells, antigen specificity was never determined.

CDR3 length: 14 residues. With V trimmed by 5 bases and J by 2 bases, 4 bases remained unmatched. From germline, CDR1 is LGHNA and CDR2 YNFKEQ. Clones were read by immunoSEQ multiplex PCR, and TCRdb kept only the in-frame ones, dropping some. The data hold roughly 71,000 clones, with around 85% observed a single time. This clone was seen only a few times. The antigen remains unidentified. Anyone with autoimmune disease history or systemic immunosuppression was excluded. Material: CD4+ or CD8+ T cells sorted from blood, obtained in a trial of the OX40 agonist ivuxolimab. The chain is built from TRBV4-2 and TRBJ2-7; 9 bases are a match to TRBD2. This TCR derives from an adult with an advanced solid tumor such as melanoma, head and neck, liver or kidney cancer. The CDR3 reads CASSLAGDPYEQYF. As DNA, the CDR3 is TGTGCCAGCAGCTTAGCGGGGGACCCCTACGAGCAGTACTTC.